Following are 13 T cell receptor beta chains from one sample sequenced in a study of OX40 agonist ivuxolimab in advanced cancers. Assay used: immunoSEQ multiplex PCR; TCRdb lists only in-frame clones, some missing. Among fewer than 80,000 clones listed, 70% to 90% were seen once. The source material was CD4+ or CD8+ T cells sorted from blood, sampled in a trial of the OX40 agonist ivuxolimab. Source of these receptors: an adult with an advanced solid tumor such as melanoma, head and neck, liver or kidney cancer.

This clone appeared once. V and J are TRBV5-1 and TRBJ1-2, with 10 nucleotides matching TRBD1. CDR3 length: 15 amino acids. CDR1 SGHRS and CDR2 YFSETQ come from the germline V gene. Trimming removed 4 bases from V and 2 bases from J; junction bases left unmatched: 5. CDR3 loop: CASSQTGGPNYGYTF. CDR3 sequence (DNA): TGCGCCAGCAGCCAGACAGGGGGCCCGAACTATGGCTACACCTTC.

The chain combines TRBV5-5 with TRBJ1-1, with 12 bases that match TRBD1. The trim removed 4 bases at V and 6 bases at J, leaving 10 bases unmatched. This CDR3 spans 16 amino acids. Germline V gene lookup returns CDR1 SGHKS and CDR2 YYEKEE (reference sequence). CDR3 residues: CASSLRPGQGAPEAFF. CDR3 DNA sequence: TGTGCCAGCAGCCTACGACCGGGACAGGGGGCTCCTGAAGCTTTCTTT.

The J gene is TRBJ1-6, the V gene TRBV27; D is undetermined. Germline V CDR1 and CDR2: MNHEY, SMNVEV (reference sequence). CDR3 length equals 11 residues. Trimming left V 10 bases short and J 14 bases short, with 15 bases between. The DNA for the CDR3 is TGTGCCACCCAGTTCGGTCAGACCCTCCACTTT. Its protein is CATQFGQTLHF.

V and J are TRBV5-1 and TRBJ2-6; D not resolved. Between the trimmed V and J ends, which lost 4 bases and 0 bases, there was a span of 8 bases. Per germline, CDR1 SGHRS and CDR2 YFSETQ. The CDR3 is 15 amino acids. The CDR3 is CASSPESSGANVLTF. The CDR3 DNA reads TGCGCCAGCAGCCCAGAGTCCTCTGGGGCCAACGTCCTGACTTTC. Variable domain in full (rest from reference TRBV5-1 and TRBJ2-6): KAGVTQTPRYLIKTRGQQVTLSCSPISGHRSVSWYQQTPGQGLQFLFEYFSETQRNKGNFPGRFSGRQFSNSRSEMNVSTLELGDSALYLCASSPESSGANVLTFGAGSRLTVL.

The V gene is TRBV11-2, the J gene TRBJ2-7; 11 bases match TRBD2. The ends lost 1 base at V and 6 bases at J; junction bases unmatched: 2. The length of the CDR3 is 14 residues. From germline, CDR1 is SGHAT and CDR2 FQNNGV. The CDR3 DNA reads TGTGCCAGCAGCTTAGCGACTAGCGGGACCGAGCAGTACTTC. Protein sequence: CASSLATSGTEQYF.

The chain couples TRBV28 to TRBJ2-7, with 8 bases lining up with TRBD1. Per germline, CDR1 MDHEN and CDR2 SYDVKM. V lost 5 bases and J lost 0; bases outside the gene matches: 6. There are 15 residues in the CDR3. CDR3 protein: CASSVWTGNSYEQYF. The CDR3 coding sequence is TGTGCCAGCAGTGTGTGGACAGGGAACTCCTACGAGCAGTACTTC.

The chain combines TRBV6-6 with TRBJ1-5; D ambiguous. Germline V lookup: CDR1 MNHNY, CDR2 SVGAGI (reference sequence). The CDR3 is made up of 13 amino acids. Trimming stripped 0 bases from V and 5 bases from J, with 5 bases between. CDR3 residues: CASSYSADQPQHF. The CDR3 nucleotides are TGTGCCAGCAGTTACTCAGCGGATCAGCCCCAGCATTTT.

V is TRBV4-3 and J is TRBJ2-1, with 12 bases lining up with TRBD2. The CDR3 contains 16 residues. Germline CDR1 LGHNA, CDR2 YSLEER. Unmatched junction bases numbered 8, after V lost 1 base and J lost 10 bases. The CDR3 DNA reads TGCGCCAGCAGCCAAGGGGCTAGCGGGAGGGGCAAAGAGCAGTTCTTC. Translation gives CASSQGASGRGKEQFF.

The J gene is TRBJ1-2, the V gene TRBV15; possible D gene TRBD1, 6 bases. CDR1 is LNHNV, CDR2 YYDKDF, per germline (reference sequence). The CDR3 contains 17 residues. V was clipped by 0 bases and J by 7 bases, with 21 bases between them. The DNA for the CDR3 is TGTGCCACCAGCAGAGATTTTACAGGGCCATTATCGGGTGGCTACACCTTC. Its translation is CATSRDFTGPLSGGYTF.

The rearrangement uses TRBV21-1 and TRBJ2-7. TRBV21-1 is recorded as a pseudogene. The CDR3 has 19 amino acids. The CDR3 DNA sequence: TGTGCCAGCAGCAAATCCCTCAAGGGGAGAGTGAAGGATTATTACGAGCAGTACGTC. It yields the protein CASSKSLKGRVKDYYEQYV.

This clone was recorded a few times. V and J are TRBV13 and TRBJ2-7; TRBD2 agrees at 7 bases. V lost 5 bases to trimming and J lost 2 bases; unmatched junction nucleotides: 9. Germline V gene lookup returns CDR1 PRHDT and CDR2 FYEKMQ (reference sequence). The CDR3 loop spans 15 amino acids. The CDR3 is CASSTGTIYPYEQYF. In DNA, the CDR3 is TGTGCCAGCAGCACCGGGACTATCTATCCCTACGAGCAGTACTTC.

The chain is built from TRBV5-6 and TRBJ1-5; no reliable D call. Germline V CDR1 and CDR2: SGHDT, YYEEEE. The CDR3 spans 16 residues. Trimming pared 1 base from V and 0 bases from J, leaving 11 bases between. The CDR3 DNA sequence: TGTGCCAGCAGCTTGTGGGGAACTGATAGCAATCAGCCCCAGCATTTT. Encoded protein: CASSLWGTDSNQPQHF.

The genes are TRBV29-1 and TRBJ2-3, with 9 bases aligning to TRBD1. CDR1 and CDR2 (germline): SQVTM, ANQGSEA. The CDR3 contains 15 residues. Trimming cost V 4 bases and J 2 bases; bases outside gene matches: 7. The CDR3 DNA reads TGCAGCGTTGGCACCCAACAGGGGGCCACAGATACGCAGTATTTT. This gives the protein CSVGTQQGATDTQYF.